This is a list of T cell receptor beta chains from one sample in a study of patients and donors after allogeneic stem cell transplantation. TCRdb used MiXCR to reprocess the RT-PCR reads, holding one entry per CDR3 protein. This sample has about 23,000 distinct CDR3 sequences, with roughly 30% found just once. Sequencing used blood, either unsorted or a sorted T cell fraction (not recorded which). The receptors stem from a human donor who was either an allogeneic HSCT recipient or a stem cell or donor lymphocyte infusion donor (not recorded which). It is not recorded whose cells these are; they may come from a transplant donor. CDR3s include the opening cysteine and the closing phenylalanine or tryptophan. Each record gives: V gene, clone size, D gene, J gene, CDR3 protein, CDR3 DNA. D genes are given only for firm matches. Clone size is stated in some rows and not others, as once, few, many or a class when expanded.

>TRBV12-3/TRBV12-4|.|TRBD1|TRBJ1-5
CASSVPDRKAGQPQHF
TGTGCCAGCAGTGTCCCGGACAGGAAAGCAGGGCAGCCCCAGCATTTT
>TRBV12-3/TRBV12-4|many|.|TRBJ2-5
CASSLEETQYF
TGTGCCAGCAGTTTGGAAGAGACCCAGTACTTC
>TRBV12-3/TRBV12-4|.|TRBD1|TRBJ1-3
CASSLLTGAHVDTIYF
TGTGCCAGCAGTCTACTGACAGGGGCGCACGTAGACACCATATATTTT
>TRBV6-5|few|.|TRBJ1-2
CASSYEGQSSGYTF
TGTGCCAGCAGTTACGAGGGGCAGAGCTCTGGCTACACCTTC
>TRBV15|.|.|TRBJ2-7
CATSTGTTYEQYF
TGTGCCACCAGCACCGGGACAACCTACGAGCAGTACTTC
>TRBV4-3|.|.|TRBJ1-5
CASSQEQGRNQPQHF
TGCGCCAGCAGCCAAGAACAGGGACGGAATCAGCCCCAGCATTTT
>TRBV7-2|medium-sized|.|TRBJ1-1
CASSLGQNTEAFF
TGTGCCAGCAGCTTAGGACAGAACACTGAAGCTTTCTTT
>TRBV27|.|.|TRBJ1-4
CASRGPGKLFF
TGTGCCAGCAGGGGGCCCGGAAAACTGTTTTTT
>TRBV12-3/TRBV12-4|once|TRBD2|TRBJ2-7
CASSGSGASEQYF
TGTGCCAGCAGTGGAAGCGGGGCTAGCGAGCAGTACTTC
>TRBV4-2|few|TRBD1|TRBJ2-3
CASSLATGSVTPDTQYF
TGTGCCAGCAGCCTAGCGACAGGGAGTGTGACACCAGATACGCAGTATTTT
>TRBV5-5|few|.|TRBJ2-3
CASSLPRDTQYF
TGTGCCAGCAGCCTTCCCCGCGATACGCAGTATTTT
>TRBV7-2|.|.|TRBJ1-1
CASEWGSNTEAFF
TGTGCTAGCGAGTGGGGATCGAACACTGAAGCTTTCTTT
>TRBV5-1|few|.|TRBJ2-1
CASSITPPGPSQFF
TGCGCCAGCAGCATCACCCCACCGGGTCCTTCGCAGTTCTTC
>TRBV29-1|many|.|TRBJ2-3
CSADGNSFTDTQYF
TGCAGCGCTGATGGGAACAGCTTCACAGATACGCAGTATTTT
>TRBV27|few|TRBD1|TRBJ1-1
CASSFLTGGRNTEAFF
TGTGCCAGCAGTTTTCTGACAGGGGGCAGGAACACTGAAGCTTTCTTT
>TRBV4-2|few|.|TRBJ1-1
CASSQWLAGYTEAFF
TGTGCCAGCAGCCAATGGTTGGCGGGGTACACTGAAGCTTTCTTT
>TRBV4-2|.|TRBD2|TRBJ2-7
CASSQDPSGGLISYEQYF
TGTGCCAGCAGCCAAGATCCCAGCGGGGGCCTAATCTCCTACGAGCAGTACTTC
>TRBV29-1|.|.|TRBJ2-6
CSVGPPGANVLTF
TGCAGCGTTGGCCCCCCTGGGGCCAACGTCCTGACTTTC
>TRBV20-1|.|TRBD1|TRBJ1-1
CSARGQGRNRGAFF
TGCAGTGCTAGGGGACAGGGAAGGAACCGTGGAGCTTTCTTT
>TRBV9|.|.|TRBJ1-3
CASSVEAIRSGNTIYF
TGTGCCAGCAGCGTAGAAGCCATTCGATCTGGAAACACCATATATTTT
>TRBV12-3/TRBV12-4|.|TRBD2|TRBJ2-5
CASRLERGGLRETQYF
TGTGCCAGCAGGCTCGAGCGGGGGGGCCTCAGAGAGACCCAGTACTTC
>TRBV6-5|.|.|TRBJ1-2
CASSSPSGGYTF
TGTGCCAGCAGTTCCCCGTCTGGGGGCTACACCTTC
>TRBV7-2|once|.|TRBJ1-2
CASSFAPNYGYTF
TGTGCCAGCAGCTTTGCCCCTAACTATGGCTACACCTTC
>TRBV12-3/TRBV12-4|few|.|TRBJ1-1
CASSLGVLNTEAFF
TGTGCCAGCAGTTTAGGAGTTTTGAACACTGAAGCTTTCTTT
>TRBV4-2|.|TRBD2|TRBJ2-1
CASSQDSGGDDEQFF
TGTGCCAGCAGCCAAGATAGCGGGGGGGACGATGAGCAGTTCTTC
>TRBV20-1|.|.|TRBJ2-3
CSARFPFGDTQYF
TGCAGTGCTAGGTTCCCCTTCGGAGATACGCAGTATTTT
>TRBV12-3/TRBV12-4|few|TRBD1|TRBJ1-3
CASSSLPRTGSGNTIYF
TGTGCCAGCAGTTCCCTACCCCGGACAGGATCTGGAAACACCATATATTTT
>TRBV7-9|.|.|TRBJ2-5
CASSLRQGIQETQYF
TGTGCCAGCAGCTTACGGCAGGGGATCCAAGAGACCCAGTACTTC
>TRBV18|.|.|TRBJ1-2
CASSRAEPYGYTF
TGTGCCAGCTCACGTGCAGAACCCTATGGCTACACCTTC
>TRBV15|few|.|TRBJ1-5
CATSRERDSNQPQHF
TGTGCCACCAGCAGAGAAAGGGATAGCAATCAGCCCCAGCATTTT
>TRBV11-2|.|.|TRBJ1-1
CASSLGTYLNTEAFF
TGTGCCAGCAGCTTAGGGACATACTTGAACACTGAAGCTTTCTTT
>TRBV5-1|.|TRBD1|TRBJ1-2
CASSGGQGPGYTF
TGCGCCAGCAGCGGGGGACAGGGTCCTGGCTACACCTTC
>TRBV2|.|.|TRBJ1-6
CASSVGNSPLHF
TGTGCCAGCAGTGTTGGGAATTCACCCCTCCACTTT
>TRBV28|few|.|TRBJ1-5
CASSLYAGEGQPQHF
TGTGCCAGCAGTTTATATGCGGGGGAGGGACAGCCCCAGCATTTT
>TRBV12-3/TRBV12-4|.|.|TRBJ1-3
CASSPLPPGGLGNTIYF
TGTGCCAGCAGTCCCCTCCCACCGGGGGGCCTGGGAAACACCATATATTTT
>TRBV10-3|few|TRBD2|TRBJ2-2
CAIKKGLAGVNTGELFF
TGTGCCATCAAGAAGGGACTAGCGGGGGTGAACACCGGGGAGCTGTTTTTT
>TRBV11-2|.|.|TRBJ1-1
CASSSALPIQYEAFF
TGTGCCAGCAGCTCTGCCCTTCCCATTCAGTATGAAGCTTTCTTT
>TRBV6-5|many|.|TRBJ1-6
CASSYKPPDSAGNSPLHF
TGTGCCAGCAGTTACAAGCCCCCAGACAGTGCCGGCAATTCACCCCTCCACTTT
>TRBV20-1|few|.|TRBJ1-2
CSATLRGPKGPGYTF
TGCAGTGCCACACTCCGGGGCCCAAAAGGTCCTGGCTACACCTTC
>TRBV5-1|.|.|TRBJ2-2
CASSLRLGSTGELFF
TGCGCCAGCAGCCTTCGCCTCGGATCCACCGGGGAGCTGTTTTTT
>TRBV5-1|few|.|TRBJ1-5
CASSLGGTPPQHF
TGCGCCAGCAGCTTGGGGGGCACTCCGCCCCAGCATTTT
>TRBV27|.|.|TRBJ1-4
CASSFGPLGEKLFF
TGTGCCAGCAGTTTCGGGCCTCTTGGCGAAAAACTGTTTTTT
>TRBV9|few|.|TRBJ1-6
CASSVSDNSPLHF
TGTGCCAGCAGCGTATCAGATAATTCACCCCTCCACTTT
>TRBV29-1|.|.|TRBJ2-2
CSVGEGTLNTGELFF
TGCAGCGTTGGAGAGGGGACCCTCAACACCGGGGAGCTGTTTTTT
>TRBV12-3/TRBV12-4|.|.|TRBJ2-5
CASTSVGIETQYF
TGTGCCAGCACCTCGGTGGGGATAGAGACCCAGTACTTC
>TRBV29-1|.|.|TRBJ2-5
CSVETGETQYF
TGCAGCGTTGAAACAGGGGAGACCCAGTACTTC
>TRBV7-6|.|.|TRBJ1-2
CASSPVQGCRVGYGYTF
TGTGCCAGCAGCCCTGTACAGGGATGTAGGGTTGGGTATGGCTACACCTTC
>TRBV5-5|few|.|TRBJ2-1
CASSPKMGWSSYNEQFF
TGTGCCAGCAGCCCCAAGATGGGTTGGAGCTCCTACAATGAGCAGTTCTTC
>TRBV29-1|few|TRBD2|TRBJ2-1
CSVNAGGPYNEQFF
TGCAGCGTTAACGCGGGGGGGCCCTACAATGAGCAGTTCTTC
>TRBV5-1|.|.|TRBJ2-2
CASSIGANTGELFF
TGCGCCAGCAGCATAGGTGCGAACACCGGGGAGCTGTTTTTT